This T cell receptor beta chain was found in a study of spatial heterogeneity in lung cancer. About the study: Raw-read counts averaged over ten per unique TCR and UMI combination. Study-wide results and limits: Blood showed ubiquitous tumor TCRs more often at resection than at routine follow-up.

CDR1 is KGHSH and CDR2 is LQKENI in the germline V gene. The CDR3 contains 13 residues. The ends were cut back, 3 bases at V and 7 bases at J, with 10 bases in the middle. In this sample, this clonotype is medium-sized. Antigen specificity is unknown. With the library built for alpha chains, this beta chain is off target and its frequency is not meaningful. Every molecule of TCR cDNA had its own unique molecular identifier. From the 5' RACE reads, TCRdb called clonotypes with MiXCR, one entry per CDR3 protein. Of 5,000 to 5,500 distinct CDR3 sequences listed, approximately 35% were seen once; the top ten hold 3.5%. Regarding time point: sample taken at primary tumor resection. The input material, whole RNA from tumor, nontumor lung or frozen PBMC, was sequenced unsorted. Patients with untreated early-stage non-small cell lung cancer, numbering some 72, were the donors.

Material: PBMCs, obtained at surgery. The gene calls are TRBV18 and TRBJ2-4; TRBD1 is a possible D gene (6 bases). This receptor was identified in a female donor with early-stage non-small cell lung cancer. The CDR3 sequence: CASSPPGENIQYF. CDR3 DNA sequence: TGTGCCAGCTCACCCCCAGGGGAGAACATTCAGTACTTC.